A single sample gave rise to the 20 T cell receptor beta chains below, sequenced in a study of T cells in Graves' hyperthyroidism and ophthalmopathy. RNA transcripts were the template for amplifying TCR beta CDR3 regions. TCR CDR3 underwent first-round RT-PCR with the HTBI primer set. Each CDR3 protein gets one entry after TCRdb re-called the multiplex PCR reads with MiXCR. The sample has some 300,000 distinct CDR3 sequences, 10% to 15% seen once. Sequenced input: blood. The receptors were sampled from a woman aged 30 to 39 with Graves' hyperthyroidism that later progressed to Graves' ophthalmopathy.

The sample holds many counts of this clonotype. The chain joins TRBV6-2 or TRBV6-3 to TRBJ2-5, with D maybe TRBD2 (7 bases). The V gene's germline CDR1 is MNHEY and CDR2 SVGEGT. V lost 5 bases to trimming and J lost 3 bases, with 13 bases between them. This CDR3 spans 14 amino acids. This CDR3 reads CASSRGGQKETQYF. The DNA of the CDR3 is TGTGCCAGCAGTCGCGGGGGACAAAAAGAGACCCAGTACTTC.

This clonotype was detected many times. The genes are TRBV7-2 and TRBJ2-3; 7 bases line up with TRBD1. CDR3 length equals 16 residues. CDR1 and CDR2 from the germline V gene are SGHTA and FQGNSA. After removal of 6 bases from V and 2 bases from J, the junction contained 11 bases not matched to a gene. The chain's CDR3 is CASSFPGDRTTDTQYF. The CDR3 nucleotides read TGTGCCAGCAGTTTCCCCGGGGACAGAACCACAGATACGCAGTATTTT.

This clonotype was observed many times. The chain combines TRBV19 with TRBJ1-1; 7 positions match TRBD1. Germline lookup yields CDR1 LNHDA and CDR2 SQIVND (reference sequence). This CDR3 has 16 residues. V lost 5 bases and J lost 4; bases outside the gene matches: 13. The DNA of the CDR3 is TGTGCCAGTAGTGCGATACTAGACAGGGAGGGCACTGAAGCTTTCTTT. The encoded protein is CASSAILDREGTEAFF.

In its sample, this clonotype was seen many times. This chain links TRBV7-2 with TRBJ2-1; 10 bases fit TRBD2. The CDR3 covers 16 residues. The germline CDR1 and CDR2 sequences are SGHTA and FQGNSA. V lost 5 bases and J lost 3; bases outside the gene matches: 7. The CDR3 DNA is TGTGCCAGCAGCCCCCGACTAGCGGGCAGCTACAATGAGCAGTTCTTC. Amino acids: CASSPRLAGSYNEQFF.

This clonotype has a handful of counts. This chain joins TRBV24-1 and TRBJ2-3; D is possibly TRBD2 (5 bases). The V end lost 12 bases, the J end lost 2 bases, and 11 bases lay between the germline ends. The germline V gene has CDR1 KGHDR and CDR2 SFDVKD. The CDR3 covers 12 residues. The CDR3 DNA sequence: TGTGCCTCTTCGGGATTCACAGATACGCAGTATTTT. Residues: CASSGFTDTQYF.

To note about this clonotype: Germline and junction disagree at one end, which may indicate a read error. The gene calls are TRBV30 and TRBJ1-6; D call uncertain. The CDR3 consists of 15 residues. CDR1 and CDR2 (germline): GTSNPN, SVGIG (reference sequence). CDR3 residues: CTWSVRAEGSSPLHF. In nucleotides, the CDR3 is TGTACCTGGAGTGTACGGGCGGAGGGTAGTTCACCCCTCCACTTT. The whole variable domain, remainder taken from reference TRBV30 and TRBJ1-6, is SQTIHQWPATLVQPVGSPLSLECTVEGTSNPNLYWYRQAAGRGLQLLFYSVGIGQISSEVPQNLSASRPQDRQFILSSKKLLLSDSGFYLCTWSVRAEGSSPLHFGNGTRLTVT.

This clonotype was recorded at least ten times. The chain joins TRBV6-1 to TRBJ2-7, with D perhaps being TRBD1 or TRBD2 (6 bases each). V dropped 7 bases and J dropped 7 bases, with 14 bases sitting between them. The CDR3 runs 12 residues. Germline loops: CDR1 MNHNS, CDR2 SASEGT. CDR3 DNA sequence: TGTGCCAGCATGTCGGGGGCTTATGAGCAGTACTTC. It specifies CASMSGAYEQYF.

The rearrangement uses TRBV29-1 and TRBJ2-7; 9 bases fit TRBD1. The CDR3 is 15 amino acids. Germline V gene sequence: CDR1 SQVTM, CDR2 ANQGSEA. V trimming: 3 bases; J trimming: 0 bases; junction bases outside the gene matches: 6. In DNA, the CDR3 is TGCAGCGTTGACGGTGACAGGGGGACCTCCTACGAGCAGTACTTC. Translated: CSVDGDRGTSYEQYF.

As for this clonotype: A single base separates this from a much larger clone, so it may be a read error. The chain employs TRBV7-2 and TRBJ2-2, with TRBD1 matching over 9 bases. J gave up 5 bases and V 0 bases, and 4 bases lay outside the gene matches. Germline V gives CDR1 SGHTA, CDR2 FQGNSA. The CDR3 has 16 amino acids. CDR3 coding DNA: TGTGCCAGCAGCTTAGCGGGGACAGGGAGAACCGGGGAGCTGTTTTTT. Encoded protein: CASSLAGTGRTGELFF. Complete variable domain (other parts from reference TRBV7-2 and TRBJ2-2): GAGVSQSPSNKVTEKGKDVELRCDPISGHTALYWYRQSLGQGLEFLIYFQGNSAPDKSGLPSDRFSAERTGGSVSTLTIQRTQQEDSAVYLCASSLAGTGRTGELFFGEGSRLTVL.

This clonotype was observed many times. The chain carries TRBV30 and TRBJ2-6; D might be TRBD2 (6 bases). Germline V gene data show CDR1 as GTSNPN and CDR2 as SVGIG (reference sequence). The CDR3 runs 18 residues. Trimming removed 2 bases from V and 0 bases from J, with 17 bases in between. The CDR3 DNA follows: TGTGCCTGGAGTCGTGTGGACTACCAACTCTCTGGGGCCAACGTCCTGACTTTC. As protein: CAWSRVDYQLSGANVLTF.

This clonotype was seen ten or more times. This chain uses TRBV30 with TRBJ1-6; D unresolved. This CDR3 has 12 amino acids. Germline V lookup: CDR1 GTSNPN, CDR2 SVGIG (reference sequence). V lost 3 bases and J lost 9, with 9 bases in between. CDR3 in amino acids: CAWRLTGSPLHF. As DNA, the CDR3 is TGTGCCTGGAGACTGACGGGTTCACCCCTCCACTTT.

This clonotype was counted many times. CDR3 protein: CAISRGYNYGYTF. The CDR3, as DNA: TGTGCCATCAGTCGTGGCTACAACTATGGCTACACCTTC. The V gene is TRBV10-3, the J gene TRBJ1-2; D is unresolved. V was pared by 5 bases and J by 2 bases, with 9 bases between. The CDR3 runs to 13 residues. CDR1 ENHRY and CDR2 SYGVKD come from the germline V gene.

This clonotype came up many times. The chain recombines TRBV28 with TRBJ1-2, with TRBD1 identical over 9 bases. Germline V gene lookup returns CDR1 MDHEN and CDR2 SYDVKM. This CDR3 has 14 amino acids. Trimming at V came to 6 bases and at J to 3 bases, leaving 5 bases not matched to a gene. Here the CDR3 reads CASRMGQGDYGYTF. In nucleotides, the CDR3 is TGTGCCAGCAGAATGGGACAGGGTGACTATGGCTACACCTTC.

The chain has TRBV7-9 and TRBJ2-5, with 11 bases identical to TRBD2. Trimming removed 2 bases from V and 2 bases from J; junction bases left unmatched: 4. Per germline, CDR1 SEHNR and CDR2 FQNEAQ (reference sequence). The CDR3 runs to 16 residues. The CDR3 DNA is TGTGCCAGCAGCTTACTAGCGGGAGGTGGACAAGAGACCCAGTACTTC. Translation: CASSLLAGGGQETQYF.

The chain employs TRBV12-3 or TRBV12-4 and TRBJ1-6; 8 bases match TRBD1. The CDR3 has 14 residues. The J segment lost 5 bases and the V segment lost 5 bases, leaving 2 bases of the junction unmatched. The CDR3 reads CASSNRGDNSPLHF. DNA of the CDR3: TGTGCCAGCAGTAACAGGGGGGATAATTCACCCCTCCACTTT.

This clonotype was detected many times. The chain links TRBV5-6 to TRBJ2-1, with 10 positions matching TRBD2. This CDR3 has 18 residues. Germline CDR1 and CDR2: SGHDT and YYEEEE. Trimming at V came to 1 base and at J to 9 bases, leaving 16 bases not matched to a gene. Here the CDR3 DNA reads TGTGCCAGCAGCTTGTTAGGGGGCCGGCTAGCGGGAGTCGGTGAGCAGTTCTTC. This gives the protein CASSLLGGRLAGVGEQFF.

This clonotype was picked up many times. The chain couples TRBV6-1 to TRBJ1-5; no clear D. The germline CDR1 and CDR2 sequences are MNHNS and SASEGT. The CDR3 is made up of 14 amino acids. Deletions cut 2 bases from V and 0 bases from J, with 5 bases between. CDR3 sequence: CASSEFSSNQPQHF. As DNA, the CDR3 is TGTGCCAGCAGTGAATTCAGTAGCAATCAGCCCCAGCATTTT.

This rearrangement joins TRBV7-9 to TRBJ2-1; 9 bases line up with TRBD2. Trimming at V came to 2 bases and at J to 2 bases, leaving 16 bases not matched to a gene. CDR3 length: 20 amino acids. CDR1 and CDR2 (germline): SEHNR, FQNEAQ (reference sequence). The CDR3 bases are TGTGCCAGCAGCTTAAGAGGCCTAGCGGGGAAGAGTACCACCTACAATGAGCAGTTCTTC. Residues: CASSLRGLAGKSTTYNEQFF.

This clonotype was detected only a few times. This CDR3 is CAWQKRGPTDTQYF. The CDR3 coding sequence is TGTGCCTGGCAGAAAAGGGGGCCGACAGATACGCAGTATTTT. V usage is TRBV30 and J usage is TRBJ2-3; 7 nucleotides align to TRBD1. The CDR3 contains 14 residues. Trimming at V came to 5 bases and at J to 3 bases, leaving 8 bases not matched to a gene. Germline V CDR1 and CDR2: GTSNPN, SVGIG (reference sequence).

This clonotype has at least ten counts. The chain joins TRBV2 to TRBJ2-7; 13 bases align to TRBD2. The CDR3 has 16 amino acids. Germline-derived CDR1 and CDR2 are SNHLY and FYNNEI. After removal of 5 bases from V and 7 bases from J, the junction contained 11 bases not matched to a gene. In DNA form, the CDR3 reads TGTGCCAGCAGTCTAACCCGACTAGCGGGAGGCAGGGAGCAGTACTTC. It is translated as CASSLTRLAGGREQYF.